These T cell receptor beta chains were read from a single sample in a study of OX40 agonist ivuxolimab in advanced cancers. TCRdb keeps only in-frame clones here, not all; method: immunoSEQ multiplex PCR. In the table there are tens of thousands of clones, 90% to 95% of which are singletons. The specimen comprised CD4+ or CD8+ T cells sorted from blood, sampled in a trial of the OX40 agonist ivuxolimab. All receptors derive from an adult with an advanced solid tumor such as melanoma, head and neck, liver or kidney cancer. Both conserved end residues are part of each CDR3. A D gene is named only where the DNA matches it firmly. Size values are once, few and many counts, or a class for expanded clones, and some rows have none.

d_gene	v_gene	j_gene	abundance	CDR3aa	CDR3nt
TRBD1	TRBV19	TRBJ2-7	-	CASPRPGTGSGSYEQYF	TGTGCCAGTCCGCGCCCCGGGACAGGGTCGGGCTCCTACGAGCAGTACTTC
TRBD1	TRBV29-1	TRBJ2-7	-	CSVRGGTGAVDEQYF	TGCAGCGTCCGTGGCGGGACAGGGGCTGTTGACGAGCAGTACTTC
-	TRBV4-3	TRBJ2-1	-	CASSQDYGGPYNEQFF	TGCGCCAGCAGCCAAGACTACGGGGGACCCTACAATGAGCAGTTCTTC
-	TRBV11-2	TRBJ1-1	-	CASSPSVYAFF	TGTGCCAGCAGCCCCAGTGTCTACGCTTTCTTT
-	TRBV6-6	TRBJ1-4	-	CASSYGGPREKLFF	TGTGCCAGCAGTTACGGTGGCCCAAGGGAAAAACTGTTTTTT
-	TRBV27	TRBJ1-5	-	CASSPRGVNSNQPQHF	TGTGCCAGCAGTCCCCGGGGAGTGAATAGCAATCAGCCCCAGCATTTT
-	TRBV6-1	TRBJ2-3	-	CASRAGEGGTDTQYF	TGTGCCAGCAGAGCAGGGGAAGGGGGCACAGATACGCAGTATTTT
TRBD1	TRBV27	TRBJ2-7	-	CASSTRDRGSYEQYF	TGTGCCAGCAGTACCCGGGACAGGGGTTCCTACGAGCAGTACTTC
-	TRBV19	TRBJ2-2	few	CASSFRRGELFF	TGTGCCAGTAGTTTCCGGCGTGGGGAGCTGTTTTTT
TRBD1	TRBV30	TRBJ2-3	-	CAWIARGRVNRADTQYF	TGTGCCTGGATCGCCAGGGGGCGCGTCAATAGGGCAGATACGCAGTATTTT
TRBD1	TRBV11-2	TRBJ2-7	-	CASSDRGPGQYF	TGTGCCAGCTCCGACAGGGGTCCGGGGCAGTACTTC
-	TRBV6-5	TRBJ2-3	-	CASSYGGGGTDTQYF	TGTGCCAGCAGTTACGGGGGTGGGGGCACAGATACGCAGTATTTT
-	TRBV5-1	TRBJ1-6	-	CASSSYGTLDSPLHF	TGCGCCAGCAGCTCTTACGGGACACTGGATTCACCCCTCCACTTT
TRBD1	TRBV9	TRBJ2-7	-	CASSDGTGGGGYEQYF	TGTGCCAGCAGCGACGGGACAGGGGGTGGGGGCTACGAGCAGTACTTC
-	TRBV11-2	TRBJ2-3	-	CASSLEFADTQYF	TGTGCCAGCAGCTTAGAGTTTGCAGATACGCAGTATTTT
-	TRBV6-5	TRBJ2-2	-	CASSYSSGGIGELFF	TGTGCCAGCAGTTACTCCTCCGGTGGAATCGGGGAGCTGTTTTTT
TRBD2	TRBV7-6	TRBJ2-3	-	CASSWQTSESTDTQYF	TGTGCCAGCAGTTGGCAGACTAGCGAGAGCACAGATACGCAGTATTTT
-	TRBV28	TRBJ1-2	-	CASSLMSLYGYTF	TGTGCCAGCAGTTTAATGTCCCTCTATGGCTACACCTTC
TRBD1	TRBV9	TRBJ2-5	-	CASSVAGTGDGETQYF	TGTGCCAGCAGCGTAGCGGGGACAGGGGATGGAGAGACCCAGTACTTC
-	TRBV29-1	TRBJ2-1	-	CSVEEEVGRTEQFF	TGCAGCGTTGAAGAGGAGGTAGGTCGTACTGAGCAGTTCTTC
-	TRBV7-3	TRBJ2-2	-	CASSSPGFTNTGELFF	TGTGCCAGCAGCTCCCCAGGGTTCACGAACACCGGGGAGCTGTTTTTT
-	TRBV10-3	TRBJ1-1	-	CAISESGTEAFF	TGTGCCATCAGTGAGTCCGGCACTGAAGCTTTCTTT